This T cell receptor (beta chain) was documented in a study of monozygotic twins with inflammatory bowel disease. Study results and limitations: By inverse Simpson index, TCRbeta diversity was lower in IBD patients than in healthy co-twins. IBD patients, compared with healthy twins, shared fewer clonotypes with others (especially with disease activity).

TCR libraries were prepared from about 3.5 ug total RNA each. TCRdb re-called the 5' RACE reads, yielding one record per CDR3 amino acid sequence without DNA. The sample holds fewer than 350,000 distinct CDR3 sequences. With regard to this clonotype: What it binds is not known.

This CDR3 is built from 19 residues. V usage is TRBV12-3 or TRBV12-4 and J usage is TRBJ2-6; the D gene TCRdb calls, TRBD1, cannot be checked with no DNA. The specimen sequenced was blood. The receptor was isolated from a human donor with ulcerative colitis or Crohn's disease, or a healthy co-twin of an affected twin (not recorded which). This chain's CDR3 is CASSLVLGTSTAGANVLTF.